The present T cell receptor (beta chain) was sequenced within a study of cytomegalovirus exposure and HLA in healthy donors. Study overall: Out of about 179 million T cells, an earlier analysis found around 120 million unique TCR beta sequences in total.

Vbeta (60) and Jbeta (13) primers were used in the PCR. Clones were sequenced by immunoSEQ multiplex PCR, and TCRdb holds only the in-frame ones, with some missing. Here the sample spans 130,000 or so clones, around three quarters being singletons. Broader study findings: Among the CMV-associated chains, three were confirmed in vitro as specific for CMV antigens. On later analysis, the bulk of CMV-associated TCR beta chains appeared to be HLA-restricted.

J gave up 5 bases and V 6 bases, and 7 bases lay outside the gene matches. The CDR3 consists of 15 residues. Germline CDR1 reads WSHSY; CDR2 reads SAAADI. In the case of this clone: Its antigen is undetermined.

The clonotype comes from a man aged 30-40 years in good health and CMV-seronegative. The chain uses TRBV10-2 and TRBJ2-1; TRBD1 agrees at 10 bases. The sample was PBMCs. The CDR3 here is CASRAGTGVHNEQFF. The CDR3 DNA follows: TGCGCCAGCAGGGCCGGGACAGGGGTCCACAATGAGCAGTTCTTC.